This T cell receptor beta chain was observed in a study of T-cell reconstitution after alpha-beta-depleted transplantation in children (dated by TCRdb to the mid-2010s). In the study overall: The study quantitatively tracked T-cell immune reconstitution after TCRalphabeta/CD19-depleted allogeneic hematopoietic cell transplantation in children using TCR repertoire profiling. Overall study results and their limits: In some patients, high TCRbeta diversity at day 60 was attributed to recipient T cells and intrathymic progenitors that had survived conditioning. The apparently early alphabetaT-cell count recovery about two months after transplant was reportedly dependent on only several hundred rapidly expanded clones derived from non-depleted graft cells. Over the following months the frequencies of hyperexpanded clones went down, and after one year T-cell counts and TCRbeta diversity were mostly credited to newly produced T cells.

From its cysteine to its phenylalanine, the CDR3 spans 14 amino acids. Of the read, only the CDR3 DNA is kept; its 42 bases are in frame from base 1. Ends trimmed: V by 3 bases, J by 1 base; bases unmatched to a gene: 4. CDR1 and CDR2, per the germline V gene (reference sequence), are DFQATT and SNEGSKA. Notes on this clonotype: Its antigen remains undetermined. The sample holds no much larger clone one base away, and base qualities are not on file.

The treatment or condition tag for this specimen amounts to: allogeneic hematopoietic cell transplantation with graft depleted of TCRalphabeta T cells and CD19 B cells. The children who served as transplant recipients had been given grafts of TCRalphabeta/CD19-depleted allogeneic hematopoietic cells. Libraries were prepared through PCR. The reads were generated on an Illumina HiSeq 2500. TCR library preparation used molecular barcoding, with unique molecular identifiers applied to normalize quantification of the TCRbeta repertoire. The raw public reads went through TCRdb reprocessing: fastp at Q25, MiXCR clone calling, in-frame beta chains kept. Identical CDR3 proteins give one entry, which carries the most common genes and DNA. The sample table holds about 580,000 distinct CDR3 sequences, of which around 23% were seen once. The ten largest make up roughly 14% of the sample.

The receptor's source is a boy in the first two years of life who had a stem cell transplant for acute myeloid leukemia, so the T cells may come from the graft donor. The source was PBMCs, mostly from graft donor cells, collected 360 days after TCRalphabeta/CD19-depleted stem cell transplant. Recombination joined TRBV20-1 with TRBJ2-5; 8 nucleotides in the junction match TRBD2. The nucleotide sequence reads as follows: TGCAGTGCTAGTGACGGGGGGGGCCAAGAGACCCAGTACTTC. Its protein reads: CSASDGGGQETQYF.